Many counts were recorded for the clone carrying this T cell receptor (beta chain). Its antigen is not known. This specimen comes from a study of CD8 T cells in ankylosing spondylitis. Findings of the study overall: From matched ankylosing spondylitis synovial fluid, disease-linked clones were reportedly recovered at significantly enriched levels. With a CD8+ phenotype, disease-linked clones were relatively rare in peripheral blood. A motif in TCR beta, a set of eight highly homologous variants, appeared characteristic of ankylosing spondylitis blood. Some motif variants were previously reported in reactive arthritis synovial fluid and blood.

The CDR3 length is 14 residues. From germline, CDR1 is MNHEY and CDR2 SVGAGI. V was clipped by 2 bases and J by 5 bases, with 11 bases between them. The authors made TCR beta libraries by quantitative 5'-RACE with molecular barcodes. TCRdb re-called the 5' RACE reads through MiXCR, storing one row per CDR3 protein. The table shows about 800,000 distinct CDR3 sequences, with approximately 12% occurring only once. Sequencing input: blood, either unsorted or a sorted T cell fraction (not recorded which). The TCR was taken from a male donor with ankylosing spondylitis. This chain uses TRBV6-5 with TRBJ2-3, with unresolved D. The CDR3 sequence is CASSYRQVEDTQYF. CDR3 DNA sequence: TGTGCCAGCAGTTACCGGCAGGTGGAAGATACGCAGTATTTT.